This T cell receptor (beta chain) was sequenced for a study of early T cells in non-severe SARS-CoV-2 infection. At the level of the study: With bulk RNA from unsorted whole blood as input, sequencing yielded unpaired chains.

This clonotype was detected only a few times. Each CDR3 protein is one row after TCRdb ran MiXCR on the 5' RACE reads. The sample yields more than 85,000 distinct CDR3 sequences, around 12% seen once. This CDR3 has 14 amino acids. Germline V gene lookup returns CDR1 SQVTM and CDR2 ANQGSEA. V lost 6 bases to trimming and J lost 9 bases; unmatched junction nucleotides: 12. The sequence was obtained from an adult who was a healthcare worker with PCR-confirmed SARS-CoV-2 infection or an uninfected control (not recorded which). What was sequenced was whole blood. The chain joins TRBV29-1 to TRBJ2-1, with 9 bases fitting TRBD2. DNA for the CDR3: TGCAGCGTCGGGGGTAGCGGGAGCGGTGGTGAGCAGTTCTTC. This translates into CSVGGSGSGGEQFF.